These 23 T cell receptor beta chains share one sample of origin, sequenced in a study of blood T cell repertoires in COVID-19. Data came from immunoSEQ multiplex PCR; TCRdb stores just in-frame clones and leaves some out. The sample lists 150,000 to 200,000 clones, roughly 91% occurring once. The specimen was peripheral blood. The origin of the receptors is a human donor in a cohort sampled during active COVID-19.

This chain connects TRBV28 to TRBJ2-2; maybe TRBD2 (6 bases). CDR1 and CDR2 (germline): MDHEN, SYDVKM. This CDR3 is 16 amino acids long. V gave up 5 bases and J gave up 6 bases, with 19 bases separating them. CDR3 DNA: TGTGCCAGCAGTCTGGACTACGCCGGGGGAGCCGGGGAGCTGTTTTTT. It encodes CASSLDYAGGAGELFF.

The V call is TRBV3-1 (or the pseudogene TRBV3-2), the J call TRBJ1-1; tentative D call: TRBD1 (6 bases). The CDR3 is 15 amino acids. The V gene lost 4 bases and the J gene lost 0 bases, with 12 bases spanning the gap. The germline V gene encodes CDR1 LGHDT and CDR2 YNNKEL (reference sequence). CDR3 in DNA: TGTGCCAGCAGCCGAGAGGACAGCATGAACACTGAAGCTTTCTTT. Protein product: CASSREDSMNTEAFF.

V and J are TRBV9 and TRBJ2-5; TRBD2 agrees at 8 bases. CDR1 is SGDLS, CDR2 YYNGEE, per germline. CDR3 length: 14 residues. Losses at the gene ends were 0 bases for V and 2 bases for J; bases not matched to a gene: 0. DNA of the CDR3: TGTGCCAGCAGCGTAGCGGGAGGGCAAGAGACCCAGTACTTC. Residues: CASSVAGGQETQYF.

V gene TRBV4-2 combines with J gene TRBJ1-2, with 12 bases fitting TRBD1. The V gene end was trimmed by 1 base and the J gene end by 7 bases; junction bases not matched to a gene: 4. CDR3 length: 15 amino acids. Germline assignment: CDR1 LGHNA and CDR2 YNFKEQ. The CDR3 sequence: CASSQAGQGAGGYTF. DNA of the CDR3: TGTGCCAGCAGCCAAGCGGGACAGGGGGCCGGTGGCTACACCTTC.

The V call is TRBV4-3, the J call TRBJ2-3; TRBD2 matches 9 bases. Germline CDR1 reads LGHNA; CDR2 reads YSLEER. This CDR3 comprises 17 residues. Unmatched junction bases numbered 10, after V lost 2 bases and J lost 4 bases. CDR3 protein: CASSQLPAGGTADTQYF. CDR3 DNA sequence: TGCGCCAGCAGCCAACTCCCAGCGGGGGGAACGGCAGATACGCAGTATTTT.

The chain employs TRBV7-9 and TRBJ1-3; D ambiguous. Germline V CDR1 and CDR2: SEHNR, FQNEAQ (reference sequence). V dropped 0 bases and J dropped 5 bases, with 11 bases sitting between them. The CDR3 totals 15 residues. The DNA of the CDR3 is TGTGCCAGCAGCTTAGCCACCCCCAACAGAAACACCATATATTTT. It translates to CASSLATPNRNTIYF.

The chain carries TRBV27 and TRBJ2-2; 8 bases line up with TRBD2. The CDR3 length is 14 residues. V was pared by 10 bases and J by 2 bases, with 6 bases of the junction left unmatched. The V gene's germline CDR1 is MNHEY and CDR2 SMNVEV (reference sequence). The CDR3 nucleotides read TGTGCCACCTTAGCGGGACACAACACCGGGGAGCTGTTTTTT. Its protein is CATLAGHNTGELFF.

The chain employs TRBV5-1 and TRBJ2-2, with 10 positions matching TRBD1. This CDR3 spans 14 amino acids. In germline, CDR1 is SGHRS, CDR2 YFSETQ. V lost 6 bases, J lost 8 bases, and 7 bases stayed unmatched. The CDR3 nucleotides are TGCGCCAGCAACGGACAGGGGGAAACTGGGGAGCTGTTTTTT. Protein product: CASNGQGETGELFF.

The chain is built from TRBV11-2 and TRBJ2-5, with 8 bases aligning to TRBD1. Per the germline V gene, CDR1 is SGHAT and CDR2 is FQNNGV. With 4 bases clipped from V and 5 bases from J, the junction kept 9 bases outside the gene matches. The CDR3 length is 15 residues. As DNA, the CDR3 is TGTGCCAGCAGCTGGACAGGGAAAGTCGCGGAGACCCAGTACTTC. Translation: CASSWTGKVAETQYF.

The rearrangement uses TRBV27 and TRBJ2-7; 7 bases agree with TRBD1. V shed 3 bases and J 0 bases; nucleotides not matched to a gene: 2. Germline CDR1 and CDR2: MNHEY and SMNVEV (reference sequence). CDR3 length: 14 amino acids. The CDR3: CASSFRDSSYEQYF. CDR3 nucleotide sequence: TGTGCCAGCAGTTTCCGGGACAGCTCCTACGAGCAGTACTTC.

V gene TRBV11-2 combines with J gene TRBJ2-7; D might be TRBD2 (6 bases). The V and J ends lost 0 bases and 7 bases respectively, with 16 bases between them. CDR1 is SGHAT, CDR2 FQNNGV, per germline. The CDR3 has 15 amino acids. CDR3 in amino acids: CASSLDTASDWEQYF. DNA for the CDR3: TGTGCCAGCAGCTTAGATACGGCTAGCGACTGGGAGCAGTACTTC.

The rearrangement uses TRBV30 and TRBJ1-1; D perhaps matches TRBD1 (6 bases). CDR1 GTSNPN and CDR2 SVGIG come from the germline V gene (reference sequence). The CDR3 totals 13 residues. The V end lost 3 bases, the J end lost 3 bases, and 11 bases lay between the germline ends. The DNA of the CDR3 is TGTGCCTGGAGCGCGGACAGAGACACTGAAGCTTTCTTT. Its protein product is CAWSADRDTEAFF.

This sequence joins TRBV6-6 and TRBJ1-2; D is perhaps TRBD1 (5 bases). V lost 6 bases, J lost 3 bases, and 11 bases lay in between. Per germline, CDR1 MNHNY and CDR2 SVGAGI (reference sequence). The CDR3 totals 13 residues. The CDR3 spells CASSIQVDYGYTF. The CDR3 DNA is TGTGCCAGCAGCATACAGGTTGACTATGGCTACACCTTC.

The rearrangement uses TRBV3-1 (or the pseudogene TRBV3-2) and TRBJ2-5, with D perhaps matching TRBD2 (5 bases). V lost 7 bases and J lost 5, with 17 bases in between. Germline loops: CDR1 LGHDT, CDR2 YNNKEL (reference sequence). CDR3 length equals 14 residues. The DNA of the CDR3 is TGTGCCAGCATTCCTAGTGGGAGTCTGGAGACCCAGTACTTC. This codes for CASIPSGSLETQYF.

The chain combines TRBV5-4 with TRBJ2-2; weak D call: TRBD1 (5 bases). Trimming cost V 3 bases and J 5 bases, with 11 bases left between them. The CDR3 totals 14 residues. CDR1 and CDR2 (germline): SGHNT, YYREEE (reference sequence). CDR3 DNA sequence: TGTGCCAGCAGCTCGAAGGGGTCGACCGGGGAGCTGTTTTTT. Encoded protein: CASSSKGSTGELFF.

This clone was seen more than once but under ten times. The chain links TRBV18 to TRBJ2-7; 7 nucleotides agree with TRBD1. Germline CDR1 KGHSH, CDR2 LQKENI. J was trimmed by 4 bases and V by 6 bases; bases with no gene match: 15. This CDR3 region has 16 residues. CDR3 DNA sequence: TGTGCCAGCTCGTCTGACAGGGAATCAAGGACTTACGAGCAGTACTTC. It is translated as CASSSDRESRTYEQYF.

The V call is TRBV5-1, the J call TRBJ1-3; D may be TRBD1 (5 bases). CDR1 is SGHRS, CDR2 YFSETQ, per germline. This CDR3 contains 15 residues. V was pared by 3 bases and J by 4 bases, with 14 bases between. CDR3 sequence (DNA): TGCGCCAGCAGCTCCTCGACAGCCGGCGGAAACACCATATATTTT. This gives the protein CASSSSTAGGNTIYF. The whole variable domain, filled in from reference TRBV5-1 and TRBJ1-3, reads KAGVTQTPRYLIKTRGQQVTLSCSPISGHRSVSWYQQTPGQGLQFLFEYFSETQRNKGNFPGRFSGRQFSNSRSEMNVSTLELGDSALYLCASSSSTAGGNTIYFGEGSWLTVV.

This clone appeared once. The gene calls are TRBV28 and TRBJ2-3; TRBD2 matches at 10 bases. The CDR3 has 18 residues. V lost 6 bases to trimming and J lost 0 bases; unmatched junction nucleotides: 12. Germline loops: CDR1 MDHEN, CDR2 SYDVKM. Written as DNA, the CDR3 is TGTGCCAGCAGCCCTAGCGGGGGTCCTCCATCTAGCACAGATACGCAGTATTTT. Protein sequence: CASSPSGGPPSSTDTQYF.

The chain combines TRBV9 with TRBJ1-1; D not resolved. This CDR3 comprises 14 residues. Trimming took 0 bases from V and 1 from J, leaving 7 bases between them. The germline gives CDR1 SGDLS, CDR2 YYNGEE. The CDR3 region is CASSVGFGNTEAFF. The CDR3 DNA reads TGTGCCAGCAGCGTAGGATTCGGGAACACTGAAGCTTTCTTT. Full variable domain (rest looked up from reference TRBV9 and TRBJ1-1): DSGVTQTPKHLITATGQRVTLRCSPRSGDLSVYWYQQSLDQGLQFLIQYYNGEERAKGNILERFSAQQFPDLHSELNLSSLELGDSALYFCASSVGFGNTEAFFGQGTRLTVV.

The rearrangement links TRBV4-3 to TRBJ2-1, with 12 bases that match TRBD2. V lost 4 bases to trimming and J lost 6 bases; unmatched junction nucleotides: 4. The germline V gene has CDR1 LGHNA and CDR2 YSLEER. This CDR3 region has 15 residues. The CDR3 sequence: CASSPLAGGFNEQFF. CDR3 nucleotides: TGCGCCAGCAGCCCACTAGCGGGAGGATTCAATGAGCAGTTCTTC.

This sequence joins TRBV9 and TRBJ1-5, with 7 positions matching TRBD1. Germline CDR1 is SGDLS and CDR2 is YYNGEE. Trimming took 3 bases from V and 7 from J; bases not matched to a gene: 4. This CDR3 region has 13 residues. The CDR3 DNA follows: TGTGCCAGCAGCGCGACAGGGAGGCAGCCCCAGCATTTT. Encoded protein: CASSATGRQPQHF.

This chain uses TRBV19 with TRBJ1-2; D call uncertain. The germline V gene has CDR1 LNHDA and CDR2 SQIVND (reference sequence). The V end lost 1 base, the J end lost 6 bases, and 12 bases lay between the germline ends. The CDR3 has 14 residues. The CDR3 sequence is CASSIVAVLHGYTF. CDR3 bases: TGTGCCAGTAGTATAGTAGCAGTTCTCCATGGCTACACCTTC. Drawing the rest from reference TRBV19 and TRBJ1-2, the complete variable domain is DGGITQSPKYLFRKEGQNVTLSCEQNLNHDAMYWYRQDPGQGLRLIYYSQIVNDFQKGDIAEGYSVSREKKESFPLTVTSAQKNPTAFYLCASSIVAVLHGYTFGSGTRLTVV.

The rearrangement uses TRBV4-3 and TRBJ1-5, with D unclear. CDR3 length: 13 residues. Germline V gene lookup returns CDR1 LGHNA and CDR2 YSLEER. Trimming left V 0 bases short and J 6 bases short, with 6 bases between. The CDR3 DNA reads as TGCGCCAGCAGCCAAGAAGGCGGTCAGCCCCAGCATTTT. It encodes CASSQEGGQPQHF.